These T cell receptor beta chains were read from a single sample in a study of blood T cell repertoires in COVID-19. Produced via immunoSEQ multiplex PCR; TCRdb's table is partial and in-frame only. The sample yields approximately 190,000 clones, about 81% seen once. Sequencing was done on a sample of peripheral blood. The source of these receptors is a woman in her fifties or sixties with COVID-19, enrolled during active disease. CDR3s include the opening cysteine and the closing phenylalanine or tryptophan. A D gene is named only where the DNA matches it firmly. Only some rows state a clone size, as once, few, many or a class for expanded clones.

TRBV19	TRBD2	few	TRBJ2-1	13	CASTAGGLDEQFF	TGTGCCAGTACGGCGGGGGGGTTGGATGAGCAGTTCTTC
TRBV9	TRBD2	few	TRBJ2-3	16	CASTFGLAGVGDTQYF	TGTGCCAGCACCTTTGGGCTAGCGGGGGTTGGAGATACGCAGTATTTT
TRBV7-9	NA	once	TRBJ1-1	16	CASHRRAPNVSTEAFF	TGTGCCAGCCATCGCAGGGCCCCGAACGTGAGCACTGAAGCTTTCTTT
TRBV5-1	NA	NA	TRBJ2-2	15	CASTQGAANTGELFF	TGCGCCAGCACCCAAGGGGCAGCGAACACCGGGGAGCTGTTTTTT
TRBV6-6	NA	NA	TRBJ2-7	14	CASSYSRTSHEQYF	TGTGCCAGCAGTTACTCAAGGACTTCTCACGAGCAGTACTTC
TRBV18	TRBD1	NA	TRBJ1-4	15	CASSPLTGINEKLFF	TGTGCCAGCTCACCCTTGACAGGGATTAATGAAAAACTGTTTTTT
TRBV15	NA	NA	TRBJ1-2	17	CATSKDGGRMVNYGYTF	TGTGCCACCAGCAAAGACGGGGGAAGAATGGTGAACTATGGCTACACCTTC
TRBV2	NA	once	TRBJ1-6	16	CASRGRTARVGSPLHF	TGTGCCAGCAGGGGTAGGACAGCGAGGGTGGGTTCACCCCTCCACTTT
TRBV11-3	NA	NA	TRBJ2-1	15	CASSLGGVRNNEQFF	TGTGCCAGCAGCTTAGGGGGGGTCCGTAACAATGAGCAGTTCTTC
TRBV29-1	TRBD2	NA	TRBJ2-1	15	CSVGGSGGPYNEQFF	TGCAGCGTTGGGGGTAGCGGGGGCCCCTACAATGAGCAGTTCTTC
TRBV20-1	NA	NA	TRBJ2-3	11	CSARVGHTQYF	TGCAGTGCCCGGGTGGGGCATACGCAGTATTTT